One sample yielded the 4 T cell receptor beta chains listed below, sequenced in a study of CD8 T cells in Susac syndrome. Reverse transcription of roughly 0.5 to 1 ug RNA was carried out with random hexamers. TCRdb re-derived calls from the immunoSEQ multiplex PCR reads in MiXCR, one entry per CDR3 protein. The data contain some 160,000 distinct CDR3 sequences, around 94% of them seen just once; the ten biggest clones take up 0.12%. The source material was CD4+ T cells from PBMCs. All receptors derive from a human donor with Susac syndrome.

In its sample, this clonotype was seen once. The chain has TRBV28 and TRBJ2-3; 7 bases agree with TRBD2. The CDR3 has 14 amino acids. Trimming removed 5 bases from V and 5 bases from J; junction bases left unmatched: 7. Germline CDR1 MDHEN, CDR2 SYDVKM. CDR3 in amino acids: CASSPGGGKDTQYF. The CDR3 nucleotides are TGTGCCAGCAGTCCTGGCGGGGGAAAAGATACGCAGTATTTT.

The genes are TRBV18 and TRBJ2-6; D tentatively fits TRBD1 or TRBD2 (5 bases each). The V end lost 4 bases, the J end lost 0 bases, and 16 bases lay between the germline ends. The CDR3 spans 18 residues. Germline V gives CDR1 KGHSH, CDR2 LQKENI. The CDR3 nucleotides read TGTGCCAGCTCACAGGTCTGGGGCCGGGGCTCTGGGGCCAACGTCCTGACTTTC. Residues: CASSQVWGRGSGANVLTF.

CDR3 coding DNA: TGTGCCAGCAACCAGGGCGAGGGTTCACCCCTCCACTTT. Protein: CASNQGEGSPLHF. This chain uses TRBV12-3 or TRBV12-4 with TRBJ1-6, with D perhaps TRBD1 (5 bases). The CDR3 has 13 residues. V lost 7 bases to trimming and J lost 9 bases, with 13 bases between them.

J is TRBJ2-7 and V is TRBV2, with D perhaps TRBD2 (6 bases). The CDR3 length is 13 residues. The germline V and J ends were trimmed by 6 bases and 2 bases, with 11 bases remaining between them. Germline CDR1 reads SNHLY; CDR2 reads FYNNEI. CDR3 DNA sequence: TGTGCCAGCAGGCGGGACGGAGCCTACGAGCAGTACTTC. This codes for CASRRDGAYEQYF.